One and the same sample provided the 32 T cell receptor beta chains below, sequenced in a study of patients and donors after allogeneic stem cell transplantation. TCRdb redid the calling of the RT-PCR reads with MiXCR, one entry per CDR3 protein. The repertoire holds about 960,000 distinct CDR3 sequences, with 15% to 20% as singletons. Sequenced material: blood, either unsorted or a sorted T cell fraction (not recorded which). The receptors were sampled from a human donor who was either an allogeneic HSCT recipient or a stem cell or donor lymphocyte infusion donor (not recorded which). It is not recorded whose cells these are; they may come from a transplant donor.

As concerns this clonotype: A read error may account for a junction end that differs from germline. V usage is TRBV3-1 and J usage is TRBJ2-7, with D possibly being TRBD1 (6 bases). Germline V CDR1 and CDR2: LGHDT, YNNKEL (reference sequence). The CDR3 has 16 residues. CDR3 protein: CTSSPHRTVSSYEQYF. The DNA for the CDR3 is TGTACCAGCAGCCCTCACCGGACAGTTAGCTCCTACGAGCAGTACTTC.

This clonotype turned up a few times. V is TRBV9 and J is TRBJ2-1; the D gene is possibly TRBD2 (5 bases). V was clipped by 0 bases and J by 7 bases, with 17 bases between them. The germline gives CDR1 SGDLS, CDR2 YYNGEE. This CDR3 has 16 residues. The CDR3 here is CASSVGVAPPWNEQFF. The CDR3 bases are TGTGCCAGCAGCGTAGGGGTAGCGCCGCCTTGGAATGAGCAGTTCTTC.

The chain is built from TRBV5-1 and TRBJ2-3; D remains unclear. The CDR3 has 17 amino acids. CDR1 is SGHRS and CDR2 is YFSETQ in the germline V gene. V was clipped by 0 bases and J by 0 bases, with 14 bases between them. This chain's CDR3 is CASSLGVTASSTDTQYF. In DNA form, the CDR3 reads TGCGCCAGCAGCTTGGGGGTTACAGCTTCTAGCACAGATACGCAGTATTTT.

In its sample, this clonotype was seen once. A much larger clonotype is one base distant, so this may be a read error. CDR3 bases: TGTGCCATCAGTGCCGACCGGCGGACTGAAGCTTTCTTT. It is translated as CAISADRRTEAFF. This chain joins TRBV10-3 and TRBJ1-1; D gene ambiguous. The germline V and J ends were trimmed by 4 bases and 5 bases, with 11 bases remaining between them. The CDR3 loop spans 13 amino acids. Per the germline V gene, CDR1 is ENHRY and CDR2 is SYGVKD.

In nucleotides, the CDR3 is TGCAGCGTTGGTTATTCGGGCGGTTCTGGGGCCAACGTCCTGACTTTC. Amino acid sequence: CSVGYSGGSGANVLTF. The chain has TRBV29-1 and TRBJ2-6; D remains ambiguous. Between the trimmed V and J ends, which lost 4 bases and 1 base, there was a span of 14 bases. Per germline, CDR1 SQVTM and CDR2 ANQGSEA. The CDR3 contains 16 residues.

The V gene is TRBV9, the J gene TRBJ1-1; TRBD1 matches 8 bases. The CDR3 is 14 residues long. Losses at the gene ends were 3 bases for V and 4 bases for J; bases not matched to a gene: 5. CDR1 SGDLS and CDR2 YYNGEE come from the germline V gene. This CDR3 is CASSGPQGGTEAFF. The CDR3 coding sequence is TGTGCCAGCAGCGGACCACAGGGGGGCACTGAAGCTTTCTTT. Full variable domain (missing parts from reference TRBV9 and TRBJ1-1): DSGVTQTPKHLITATGQRVTLRCSPRSGDLSVYWYQQSLDQGLQFLIQYYNGEERAKGNILERFSAQQFPDLHSELNLSSLELGDSALYFCASSGPQGGTEAFFGQGTRLTVV.

The chain links TRBV7-6 to TRBJ2-2, with no clear D. V shed 6 bases and J shed 3 bases, with 14 bases lying between them. CDR1 is SGHVS and CDR2 is FNYEAQ in the germline V gene. The CDR3 runs to 15 residues. In DNA, the CDR3 is TGTGCCAGCAGATTCCCATACTCGGACACCGGGGAGCTGTTTTTT. Translating it yields CASRFPYSDTGELFF.

This clonotype has only a few counts. The rearrangement links TRBV27 to TRBJ2-7; maybe TRBD2 (5 bases). V gave up 7 bases and J gave up 1 base, with 20 bases separating them. CDR1 is MNHEY, CDR2 SMNVEV, per germline (reference sequence). CDR3 length equals 16 residues. The CDR3 loop is CASTKRVGFGSYEQYF. The CDR3, as DNA: TGTGCCAGCACCAAGAGGGTAGGGTTCGGGTCCTACGAGCAGTACTTC.

This clonotype was counted only a few times. The V gene is TRBV30, the J gene TRBJ2-2; 8 bases are shared with TRBD2. V shed 3 bases, J shed 4 bases, and the junction held 7 bases outside the gene matches. The germline gives CDR1 GTSNPN, CDR2 SVGIG (reference sequence). This CDR3 is built from 15 residues. The CDR3 bases are TGTGCCTGGAGCCACGGGGGGGCGAGCACCGGGGAGCTGTTTTTT. Translating it yields CAWSHGGASTGELFF.

This chain connects TRBV14 to TRBJ2-1; 7 bases align to TRBD1. The CDR3 covers 16 residues. V shed 3 bases and J 5 bases; nucleotides not matched to a gene: 10. Germline V CDR1 and CDR2: SGHDN, FVKESK. In DNA, the CDR3 is TGTGCCAGCAGCCAGCTAGTAACCGGGACAGACAATGAGCAGTTCTTC. Encoded protein: CASSQLVTGTDNEQFF.

This clonotype was counted between two and nine times. V and J are TRBV4-1 and TRBJ2-1; tentatively, D is TRBD1 (6 bases). The CDR3 covers 16 residues. The germline V gene encodes CDR1 MGHRA and CDR2 YSYEKL. Trimming took 5 bases from V and 0 from J, leaving 14 bases between them. The CDR3 DNA is TGCGCCAGCAGCGTACAGGGATCCGGCTCCTACAATGAGCAGTTCTTC. Translation: CASSVQGSGSYNEQFF.

This clonotype has only a few counts. Here the CDR3 DNA reads TGTGCCAGCAGCTTACGTCGGAGTTTCGAGCAGTACTTC. Protein sequence: CASSLRRSFEQYF. The J gene is TRBJ2-7, the V gene TRBV13; D ambiguous. Germline CDR1 and CDR2: PRHDT and FYEKMQ (reference sequence). Trimming pared 2 bases from V and 6 bases from J, leaving 11 bases between. The CDR3 spans 13 residues. The entire variable domain, with the rest obtained from reference TRBV13 and TRBJ2-7, is as follows: AAGVIQSPRHLIKEKRETATLKCYPIPRHDTVYWYQQGPGQDPQFLISFYEKMQSDKGSIPDRFSAQQFSDYHSELNMSSLELGDSALYFCASSLRRSFEQYFGPGTRLTVT.

This clonotype appeared a few times. The chain has TRBV20-1 and TRBJ2-3, with D tentatively TRBD2 (5 bases). Trimming left V 4 bases short and J 3 bases short, with 29 bases between. CDR1 is DFQATT, CDR2 SNEGSKA, per germline (reference sequence). The CDR3 has 19 residues. The chain's CDR3 is CSATNFQERTPSRTDTQYF. In DNA form, the CDR3 reads TGCAGTGCTACGAATTTTCAGGAGCGGACTCCATCCCGAACAGATACGCAGTATTTT.

The rearrangement joins TRBV10-3 to TRBJ2-2, with D possibly being TRBD2 (6 bases). The CDR3 is 14 amino acids. Germline lookup yields CDR1 ENHRY and CDR2 SYGVKD. V was clipped by 6 bases and J by 5 bases, with 13 bases between them. The CDR3 reads CAISYGRFTGELFF. The DNA of the CDR3 is TGTGCCATCAGCTACGGGAGATTTACCGGGGAGCTGTTTTTT.

This clonotype occurred a few times. V usage is TRBV5-1 and J usage is TRBJ2-5; weak D call: TRBD2 (5 bases). In germline, CDR1 is SGHRS, CDR2 YFSETQ. This CDR3 region has 15 residues. The V gene lost 0 bases and the J gene lost 5 bases, with 14 bases spanning the gap. DNA of the CDR3: TGCGCCAGCAGCTTGGGTGACGGGATAGGGGAGACCCAGTACTTC. It translates to CASSLGDGIGETQYF.

This clonotype has only a few counts. This chain links TRBV14 with TRBJ2-7; D possibly uses TRBD1 or TRBD2 (5 bases each). Trimming stripped 0 bases from V and 6 bases from J, with 15 bases between. The CDR3 is 15 amino acids. Germline CDR1 and CDR2: SGHDN and FVKESK. The CDR3 DNA sequence: TGTGCCAGCAGCCAAGACGGGGTCCTTAGGGGCGAGCAGTACTTC. It specifies CASSQDGVLRGEQYF. The complete variable domain, with remaining parts taken from reference TRBV14 and TRBJ2-7, reads EAGVTQFPSHSVIEKGQTVTLRCDPISGHDNLYWYRRVMGKEIKFLLHFVKESKQDESGMPNNRFLAERTGGTYSTLKVQPAELEDSGVYFCASSQDGVLRGEQYFGPGTRLTVT.

The CDR3 DNA reads TGTGCCAGCAGCCCAACAGGGTTGGCGATGGCTTTCTTT. Translated, it gives CASSPTGLAMAFF. J is TRBJ1-1 and V is TRBV7-8, with D perhaps TRBD1 (6 bases). The CDR3 has 13 residues. The germline V and J ends were trimmed by 5 bases and 11 bases, with 18 bases remaining between them. Looked up from germline, CDR1 is SGHVS and CDR2 is FQNEAQ.

The rearrangement joins TRBV12-3 or TRBV12-4 to TRBJ2-3; 9 bases are shared with TRBD2. The CDR3 sequence is 15 residues long. Germline trimming cut 5 bases from V and 3 bases from J; bases unmatched to any gene: 6. The CDR3: CASSHPGLATDTQYF. The CDR3 region has the DNA TGTGCCAGCAGTCACCCGGGACTAGCTACAGATACGCAGTATTTT.

This clonotype was detected only a few times. V is TRBV12-3 or TRBV12-4 and J is TRBJ1-6; possible D gene TRBD1, 6 bases. The CDR3 covers 15 residues. The V end lost 6 bases, the J end lost 9 bases, and 18 bases lay between the germline ends. The CDR3 loop reads CASSDTGSPTSPLHF. DNA for the CDR3: TGTGCCAGCAGCGATACAGGGAGCCCCACTTCACCCCTCCACTTT.

The rearrangement joins TRBV9 to TRBJ2-7, with 13 bases fitting TRBD2. The CDR3 runs to 15 residues. V trimming: 3 bases; J trimming: 6 bases; junction bases outside the gene matches: 6. Germline CDR1 is SGDLS and CDR2 is YYNGEE. The CDR3 DNA follows: TGTGCCAGCAGCGCCGCGGGACTAGCGGGGTTCGAGCAGTACTTC. Protein: CASSAAGLAGFEQYF. Combining the CDR3 with reference TRBV9 and TRBJ2-7 gives the whole variable domain DSGVTQTPKHLITATGQRVTLRCSPRSGDLSVYWYQQSLDQGLQFLIQYYNGEERAKGNILERFSAQQFPDLHSELNLSSLELGDSALYFCASSAAGLAGFEQYFGPGTRLTVT.

The DNA of the CDR3 is TGTGCCAGCAGTCCAGGGGTGTTGGACTATGGCTACACCTTC. Its translation is CASSPGVLDYGYTF. The J gene is TRBJ1-2, the V gene TRBV5-5, with a weak D call TRBD1 (6 bases). This CDR3 comprises 14 residues. V was shortened by 5 bases and J by 3 bases, with 14 bases between the two germline ends. Looked up from germline, CDR1 is SGHKS and CDR2 is YYEKEE (reference sequence).

This clonotype was detected many times. V usage is TRBV5-1 and J usage is TRBJ1-3; D is ambiguous. With 0 bases removed from V and 4 bases from J, the gap between germline ends came to 8 bases. Germline assignment: CDR1 SGHRS and CDR2 YFSETQ. CDR3 size: 14 residues. Here the CDR3 DNA reads TGCGCCAGCAGCTTGGACGCCGGGGGAAACACCATATATTTT. Protein: CASSLDAGGNTIYF.

This rearrangement joins TRBV9 to TRBJ1-4; TRBD1 agrees at 10 bases. The CDR3 length is 15 residues. Unmatched junction bases numbered 5, after V lost 5 bases and J lost 4 bases. Germline-derived CDR1 and CDR2 are SGDLS and YYNGEE. The CDR3, as DNA: TGTGCCAGCAGTGAGGGGACAGGGGTTAATGAAAAACTGTTTTTT. Translation gives CASSEGTGVNEKLFF.

This clonotype was seen at least ten times. The rearrangement joins TRBV6-2 or TRBV6-3 to TRBJ2-7; 10 positions match TRBD1. The CDR3 is made up of 15 amino acids. Looked up from germline, CDR1 is MNHEY and CDR2 is SVGEGT. Trimming cost V 3 bases and J 2 bases; bases outside gene matches: 4. CDR3 residues: CASSYPGQGTYEQYF. The CDR3, as DNA: TGTGCCAGCAGTTATCCGGGACAGGGGACCTACGAGCAGTACTTC.

This clonotype has more than one count but fewer than ten. The rearrangement links TRBV4-2 to TRBJ2-1; 8 nucleotides match TRBD2. The J segment lost 7 bases and the V segment lost 0 bases, leaving 11 bases of the junction unmatched. Germline V gene lookup returns CDR1 LGHNA and CDR2 YNFKEQ. This CDR3 region has 17 residues. CDR3 nucleotides: TGTGCCAGCAGCCAAGATTCGTTGACGGGAGGGCCTAATGAGCAGTTCTTC. Amino acids: CASSQDSLTGGPNEQFF.

This clonotype was seen many times. The chain links TRBV4-1 to TRBJ2-1; D is unclear. This CDR3 is 15 amino acids long. Trimming took 1 base from V and 3 from J, leaving 10 bases between them. Germline V gene data show CDR1 as MGHRA and CDR2 as YSYEKL. The CDR3 nucleotides read TGCGCCAGCAGCCAAGCGAGTAGAAACTACAATGAGCAGTTCTTC. Translation gives CASSQASRNYNEQFF.

The chain combines TRBV7-6 with TRBJ2-3; TRBD2 matches 10 bases. Trimming cost V 0 bases and J 3 bases; bases outside gene matches: 3. This CDR3 is built from 16 residues. Germline values: CDR1 SGHVS, CDR2 FNYEAQ. The CDR3 sequence is CASSLAPSGGTDTQYF. CDR3 bases: TGTGCCAGCAGCTTAGCCCCTAGCGGGGGTACAGATACGCAGTATTTT.

V and J are TRBV24-1 and TRBJ1-3; 7 nucleotides match TRBD1. The CDR3 loop spans 16 amino acids. V dropped 4 bases and J dropped 2; count of bases not matched to a gene: 7. CDR1 and CDR2 from the germline V gene are KGHDR and SFDVKD. The CDR3 DNA reads as TGTGCCACCAGTGAATCCCGACAGGGTCCTGGAAACACCATATATTTT. Encoded protein: CATSESRQGPGNTIYF.

This clonotype has a handful of counts. The chain is built from TRBV6-2 or TRBV6-3 and TRBJ1-1; D gene unclear. V was cut by 6 bases and J by 0 bases, with 14 bases left in between. CDR3 size: 15 residues. The germline gives CDR1 MNHEY, CDR2 SVGEGT. CDR3 residues: CASSLLMGLNTEAFF. The CDR3, as DNA: TGTGCCAGCAGCTTACTCATGGGGTTGAACACTGAAGCTTTCTTT.

In this sample, this clonotype turned up a few times. The rearrangement links TRBV24-1 to TRBJ1-4; TRBD1 might be the D (5 bases). Germline lookup yields CDR1 KGHDR and CDR2 SFDVKD. Deletions cut 5 bases from V and 5 bases from J, with 17 bases between. This CDR3 has 16 residues. CDR3 protein: CATSGFETARNEKLFF. The CDR3, as DNA: TGTGCCACCAGTGGATTCGAGACAGCCCGAAATGAAAAACTGTTTTTT.

This clonotype was observed a few times. CDR3 sequence reads: CASGEVRSLAGGELFF. CDR3 coding DNA: TGTGCCAGCGGAGAGGTCCGCTCCCTGGCGGGCGGGGAGCTGTTTTTT. This chain joins TRBV6-2 or TRBV6-3 and TRBJ2-2, with D possibly being TRBD2 (5 bases). The CDR3 length is 16 residues. The germline CDR1 and CDR2 sequences are MNHEY and SVGEGT. The ends were cut back, 8 bases at V and 7 bases at J, with 23 bases in the middle.

The J gene is TRBJ1-1, the V gene TRBV18; D gene uncertain. CDR3 length equals 12 residues. Trimming pared 1 base from V and 7 bases from J, leaving 7 bases between. Germline values: CDR1 KGHSH, CDR2 LQKENI. CDR3 region: CASSPLGNEAFF. The CDR3 nucleotides read TGTGCCAGCTCACCACTCGGGAATGAAGCTTTCTTT.